This is a list of T cell receptor beta chains from one sample in a study of Ad26.COV2.S vaccination and SARS-CoV-2 variants. The table came from immunoSEQ multiplex PCR; TCRdb's copy has only in-frame clones and leaves some out. The data show 400,000 to 500,000 clones, with over 75% seen just once and 3.6% held by the top ten. Specimen: peripheral blood, collected in a trial of Ad26.COV2.S vaccine versus placebo. These receptors all stem from a person between 18 and 65 years old who received the Ad26.COV2.S COVID-19 vaccine or a placebo. Both conserved end residues are part of each CDR3. Fields, in order: J gene, V gene, CDR3 protein.

j_gene: TRBJ2-3; v_gene: TRBV11-1; CDR3aa: CASSLSLAGIADTQYF
j_gene: TRBJ2-2; v_gene: TRBV5-4; CDR3aa: CASSLAGLNTGELFF
j_gene: TRBJ2-7; v_gene: TRBV14; CDR3aa: CASSQERSRTSGSYEQYF
j_gene: TRBJ2-2; v_gene: TRBV19; CDR3aa: CASDGLTSGGGELFF
j_gene: TRBJ2-6; v_gene: TRBV7-9; CDR3aa: CASWGAGANVLTF
j_gene: TRBJ2-1; v_gene: TRBV6-2/TRBV6-3; CDR3aa: CASSYIGDEQFF
j_gene: TRBJ2-7; v_gene: TRBV3-1/TRBV3-2; CDR3aa: CASSQRAGITTYEQYF
j_gene: TRBJ1-1; v_gene: TRBV5-1; CDR3aa: CASSWGQGPNTEAFF
j_gene: TRBJ2-5; v_gene: TRBV12-3/TRBV12-4; CDR3aa: CASRTAIQETQYF
j_gene: TRBJ2-3; v_gene: TRBV4-1; CDR3aa: CASSQADTQYF
j_gene: TRBJ2-5; v_gene: TRBV10-3; CDR3aa: CAISELRQAQETQYF
j_gene: TRBJ1-2; v_gene: TRBV5-6; CDR3aa: CASSLLDRNYGYTF
j_gene: TRBJ1-3; v_gene: TRBV9; CDR3aa: CASSSPGQGTGNTIYF
j_gene: TRBJ2-3; v_gene: TRBV15; CDR3aa: CATSRSFTGADTQYF
j_gene: TRBJ2-7; v_gene: TRBV11-1; CDR3aa: CASSWGTGAYEQYF